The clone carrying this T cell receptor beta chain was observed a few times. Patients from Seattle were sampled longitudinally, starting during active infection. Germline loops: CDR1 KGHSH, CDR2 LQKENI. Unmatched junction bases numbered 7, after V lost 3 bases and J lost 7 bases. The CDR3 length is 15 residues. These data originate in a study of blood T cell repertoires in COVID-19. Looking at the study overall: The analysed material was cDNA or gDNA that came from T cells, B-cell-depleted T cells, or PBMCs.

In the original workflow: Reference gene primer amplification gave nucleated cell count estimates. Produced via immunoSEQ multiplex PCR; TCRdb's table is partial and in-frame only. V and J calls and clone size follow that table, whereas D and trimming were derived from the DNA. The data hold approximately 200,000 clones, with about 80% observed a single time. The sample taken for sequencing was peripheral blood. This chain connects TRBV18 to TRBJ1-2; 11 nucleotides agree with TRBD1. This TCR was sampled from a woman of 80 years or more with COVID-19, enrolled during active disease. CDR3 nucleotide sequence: TGTGCCAGCTCACCTACCGGGACAGGGGGTAGTGGCTACACCTTC. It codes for CASSPTGTGGSGYTF.